This note documents a single T cell receptor beta chain sequence. The source of the sample is a study of CD8+CD57+ T cells in acquired aplastic anemia. Template material for TCR beta VDJ and CDR3 profiling consisted of genomic DNA. One entry per CDR3 protein, called by TCRdb with MiXCR from the reads. The table includes more than 150,000 distinct CDR3 sequences, 48% detected once. This CDR3 contains 16 residues. Germline CDR1 reads SGDLS; CDR2 reads YYNGEE. V was shortened by 4 bases and J by 6 bases, with 23 bases between the two germline ends. Patients chosen for sequencing had shown CD8+CD57+ cell expansion by flow cytometry. Every patient presented with severe acquired aplastic anemia.

This chain uses TRBV9 with TRBJ2-7; D may be TRBD1 or TRBD2 (5 bases each). The sample was sorted CD4+, CD8+, or CD8+CD57+ T cells (not recorded which) from PBMCs. This sequence was found in a human donor with aplastic anemia. The CDR3 DNA sequence: TGTGCCAGCAGCCCATCCCTCGGCATCGGGGCCTTCGAGCAGTACTTC. Its protein is CASSPSLGIGAFEQYF.